The next 8 T cell receptor beta chains were all read from a single sample in a study of blood T cell repertoires in COVID-19 (dated by TCRdb to 2018 to 2020). The library was made by the immunoSEQ multiplex PCR assay. The table comes from immuneACCESS by way of TCRdb, which keeps in-frame sequences with V and J called. Part of the clones is missing from these tables; in studies checked, under half for an unresolved V gene and the rest for unknown reasons. The sample has 90,000 to 120,000 clones on record, about 85% of them singletons. 4% to 4.5% of the sample rests with the top ten. The sequenced sample was peripheral blood. Receptors were obtained from a woman in her 70s with acute or convalescent COVID-19.

This rearrangement joins TRBV29-1 to TRBJ2-5; D might be TRBD1 (7 bases). This CDR3 spans 17 amino acids. With 2 bases removed from V and 2 bases from J, the gap between germline ends came to 21 bases. Looked up from germline, CDR1 is SQVTM and CDR2 is ANQGSEA. The CDR3 here is CSVERQGGIYIQETQYF. CDR3 nucleotides: TGCAGCGTTGAAAGACAGGGAGGAATATACATACAAGAGACCCAGTACTTC.

The chain carries TRBV7-9 and TRBJ1-2; no clear D. Between the trimmed V and J ends, which lost 3 bases and 3 bases, there was a span of 11 bases. This CDR3 has 14 residues. Germline V gene lookup returns CDR1 SEHNR and CDR2 FQNEAQ (reference sequence). The CDR3 DNA reads as TGTGCCAGCAGCTTGGCCCCCAGCGACTATGGCTACACCTTC. Translation: CASSLAPSDYGYTF.

The rearrangement links TRBV5-5 to TRBJ1-1, with D tentatively TRBD1 (5 bases). The ends were cut back, 4 bases at V and 0 bases at J, with 10 bases in the middle. The CDR3 length is 14 residues. Germline V lookup: CDR1 SGHKS, CDR2 YYEKEE (reference sequence). Here the CDR3 DNA reads TGTGCCAGCAGCCGACAGATCCTGAACACTGAAGCTTTCTTT. Translating it yields CASSRQILNTEAFF.

The chain combines TRBV29-1 with TRBJ2-5; TRBD2 aligns across 10 bases. In germline, CDR1 is SQVTM, CDR2 ANQGSEA. The CDR3 consists of 18 residues. V trimming: 0 bases; J trimming: 4 bases; junction bases outside the gene matches: 14. CDR3 region: CSVEDASGRASSSETQYF. DNA of the CDR3: TGCAGCGTTGAAGATGCAAGCGGGAGGGCCTCTTCTTCAGAGACCCAGTACTTC.

Concerning this clone itself: No conserved phenylalanine or tryptophan ends this CDR3, so it is likely a read error. No DNA is shown, since the ends of the CDR3 on it are uncertain; the CDR3 is the one TCRdb lists. The chain uses TRBV4-3 and TRBJ1-2; the table assigns TRBD1, which was not confirmed against the DNA. The CDR3 numbers 13 amino acids, ends counted. CDR1 and CDR2 (germline): LGHNA, YSLEER. This CDR3 is CASSQTGRGDLQV.

The chain has TRBV9 and TRBJ2-1, with TRBD2 matching 13 bases. This CDR3 has 17 residues. The J segment lost 10 bases and the V segment lost 4 bases, leaving 14 bases of the junction unmatched. Germline-derived CDR1 and CDR2 are SGDLS and YYNGEE. The CDR3 DNA is TGTGCCAGCAGCCCTCGACTAGCGGGGGGTCCCGCGGGGGAGCAGTTCTTC. It specifies CASSPRLAGGPAGEQFF.

The chain employs TRBV6-1 and TRBJ2-1; TRBD2 agrees at 10 bases. The CDR3 covers 15 residues. Germline V CDR1 and CDR2: MNHNS, SASEGT. V lost 1 base and J lost 3; bases outside the gene matches: 0. In DNA form, the CDR3 reads TGTGCCAGCAGTGAAGTAGCGGGGGGCTACAATGAGCAGTTCTTC. This translates into CASSEVAGGYNEQFF.

V and J are TRBV28 and TRBJ1-2, with D unresolved. V was trimmed by 5 bases and J by 8 bases, leaving 9 bases between them. CDR1 and CDR2 (germline): MDHEN, SYDVKM. The CDR3 has 11 amino acids. Here the CDR3 reads CASSPIEGYTF. DNA for the CDR3: TGTGCCAGCAGTCCGATCGAGGGCTACACCTTC.